Below, 18 T cell receptor beta chains from the same sample are listed, as sequenced in a study of T cell changes during pregnancy in multiple sclerosis. Sequencing was performed with immunoSEQ multiplex PCR; in TCRdb, only in-frame clones are kept and a portion is missing. The profile shows some 20,000 clones, approximately 86% of them singletons. The sample consisted of CD4+ T cells from peripheral blood mononuclear cells, taken in the first trimester of pregnancy. Source of these receptors: a female donor in good health, enrolled as a control in a pregnancy study.

The J gene is TRBJ1-2, the V gene TRBV19; D is undetermined. Trimming removed 1 base from V and 2 bases from J, with 8 bases in between. The CDR3 spans 14 residues. Germline loops: CDR1 LNHDA, CDR2 SQIVND (reference sequence). The CDR3 region is CASSIVGGNYGYTF. For the CDR3, the DNA is TGTGCCAGTAGTATAGTAGGAGGGAACTATGGCTACACCTTC.

V usage is TRBV7-8 and J usage is TRBJ2-4; TRBD2 aligns across 10 bases. Germline V gives CDR1 SGHVS, CDR2 FQNEAQ. Trimming cost V 4 bases and J 8 bases; bases outside gene matches: 11. CDR3 size: 16 residues. DNA of the CDR3: TGTGCCAGCAGCTCCTACCCTAGCGGGGGAGGAGACATTCAGTACTTC. Its translation is CASSSYPSGGGDIQYF.

This clone has a handful of counts. The genes are TRBV28 and TRBJ2-7; the match to TRBD2 covers 12 bases. This CDR3 has 15 amino acids. Losses at the gene ends were 11 bases for V and 5 bases for J; bases not matched to a gene: 13. In germline, CDR1 is MDHEN, CDR2 SYDVKM. CDR3 nucleotides: TGTGCCGGGTCGACTCTAGCGGGAGGGCTCAACGAGCAGTACTTC. Amino acids: CAGSTLAGGLNEQYF.

The chain couples TRBV9 to TRBJ1-1; 7 bases agree with TRBD1. This CDR3 is built from 14 residues. Germline CDR1 is SGDLS and CDR2 is YYNGEE. The V segment lost 2 bases and the J segment 6 bases; nucleotides outside the gene matches: 7. The CDR3 spells CASSVQGGGPEAFF. For the CDR3, the DNA is TGTGCCAGCAGCGTCCAGGGGGGTGGGCCTGAAGCTTTCTTT.

This clone has only a few counts. This chain connects TRBV19 to TRBJ1-6; 7 nucleotides align to TRBD1. Per the germline V gene, CDR1 is LNHDA and CDR2 is SQIVND (reference sequence). The length of the CDR3 is 14 residues. Trimming at V came to 7 bases and at J to 8 bases, leaving 8 bases not matched to a gene. CDR3 in DNA: TGTGCCAGTACGCACCGGGACAGTGATTCACCCCTCCACTTT. This translates into CASTHRDSDSPLHF.

The chain is built from TRBV5-1 and TRBJ1-1; possibly TRBD1 for D (6 bases). Per the germline V gene, CDR1 is SGHRS and CDR2 is YFSETQ. V was clipped by 4 bases and J by 6 bases, with 22 bases between them. The CDR3 is 16 residues long. The CDR3 spells CASSLGARAQQAEAFF. The DNA of the CDR3 is TGCGCCAGCAGCCTGGGGGCCAGGGCCCAACAGGCTGAAGCTTTCTTT. The whole variable domain, filled in from reference TRBV5-1 and TRBJ1-1, reads KAGVTQTPRYLIKTRGQQVTLSCSPISGHRSVSWYQQTPGQGLQFLFEYFSETQRNKGNFPGRFSGRQFSNSRSEMNVSTLELGDSALYLCASSLGARAQQAEAFFGQGTRLTVV.

The J gene is TRBJ1-5, the V gene TRBV6-8; D perhaps matches TRBD1 (5 bases). CDR1 MNHGY and CDR2 SAAAGT come from the germline V gene. CDR3 length: 19 amino acids. V was shortened by 0 bases and J by 0 bases, with 18 bases between the two germline ends. In DNA form, the CDR3 reads TGTGCCAGCAGTTACTCGAATCAATCGACAGAACATAGCAATCAGCCCCAGCATTTT. Translation: CASSYSNQSTEHSNQPQHF.

The gene calls are TRBV9 and TRBJ1-6; tentative D call: TRBD1 (5 bases). The germline gives CDR1 SGDLS, CDR2 YYNGEE. This CDR3 has 15 amino acids. V was trimmed by 4 bases and J by 5 bases, leaving 13 bases between them. CDR3 protein: CASSLGPGNNSPLHF. DNA of the CDR3: TGTGCCAGCAGCCTAGGACCAGGGAATAATTCACCCCTCCACTTT. Full variable domain (remainder filled in from reference TRBV9 and TRBJ1-6): DSGVTQTPKHLITATGQRVTLRCSPRSGDLSVYWYQQSLDQGLQFLIQYYNGEERAKGNILERFSAQQFPDLHSELNLSSLELGDSALYFCASSLGPGNNSPLHFGNGTRLTVT.

V gene TRBV7-9 combines with J gene TRBJ1-4, with D possibly TRBD1 on 5 matching bases. The V end lost 5 bases, the J end lost 2 bases, and 6 bases lay between the germline ends. Germline CDR1 SEHNR, CDR2 FQNEAQ (reference sequence). This CDR3 is 13 amino acids long. As DNA, the CDR3 is TGTGCCAGCAGCCAGGGTACTAATGAAAAACTGTTTTTT. Translating gives CASSQGTNEKLFF.

This clone was picked up a small number of times. The chain has TRBV19 and TRBJ1-5; 7 bases fit TRBD1. V shed 6 bases and J 2 bases; nucleotides not matched to a gene: 10. CDR1 and CDR2 from the germline V gene are LNHDA and SQIVND (reference sequence). CDR3 length: 16 residues. The CDR3 protein is CASRPTGDGGNQPQHF. CDR3 DNA: TGTGCCAGTAGGCCAACAGGGGACGGGGGCAATCAGCCCCAGCATTTT.

This sequence joins TRBV27 and TRBJ2-1, with 14 nucleotides matching TRBD2. Germline V gene data show CDR1 as MNHEY and CDR2 as SMNVEV (reference sequence). The CDR3 is made up of 17 amino acids. The V segment lost 5 bases and the J segment 4 bases; nucleotides outside the gene matches: 7. The CDR3, as DNA: TGTGCCAGCAGTGCCCGACTAGCGGGGGGGATATACAATGAGCAGTTCTTC. Protein product: CASSARLAGGIYNEQFF.

V and J are TRBV5-1 and TRBJ2-3, with TRBD2 matching over 7 bases. The CDR3 runs to 18 residues. The germline V gene encodes CDR1 SGHRS and CDR2 YFSETQ. Unmatched junction bases numbered 16, after V lost 2 bases and J lost 4 bases. Here the CDR3 DNA reads TGCGCCAGCAGCTTTTTCACCGGGACTACCATAGGCGCAGATACGCAGTATTTT. It specifies CASSFFTGTTIGADTQYF.

The chain is built from TRBV5-8 and TRBJ1-1, with TRBD1 as a possible D gene (6 bases). The CDR3 consists of 14 residues. Germline V gene sequence: CDR1 SGHTS, CDR2 YDEGEE. The V end was cut by 3 bases, the J end by 1 base, with 10 bases between. The CDR3 region has the DNA TGTGCCAGCAGCTGGGACACTGAGAACACTGAAGCTTTCTTT. The encoded protein is CASSWDTENTEAFF.

The chain is built from TRBV6-6 and TRBJ2-2, with TRBD2 identical over 11 bases. V gave up 8 bases and J gave up 6 bases; unmatched junction bases: 5. From germline, CDR1 is MNHNY and CDR2 SVGAGI (reference sequence). The CDR3 consists of 14 residues. The CDR3 DNA is TGTGCCAGCTCCCTTAGCGGGGGGGCCGGGGAGCTGTTTTTT. It encodes CASSLSGGAGELFF.

The J gene is TRBJ1-2, the V gene TRBV18, with D possibly being TRBD1 (5 bases). The CDR3 sequence is 14 residues long. CDR1 is KGHSH and CDR2 is LQKENI in the germline V gene. With 0 bases removed from V and 8 bases from J, the gap between germline ends came to 13 bases. Here the CDR3 reads CASSPPYGGAGYTF. CDR3 sequence (DNA): TGTGCCAGCTCACCACCGTATGGTGGGGCCGGCTACACCTTC. The full variable domain, completed using reference TRBV18 and TRBJ1-2, is NAGVMQNPRHLVRRRGQEARLRCSPMKGHSHVYWYRQLPEEGLKFMVYLQKENIIDESGMPKERFSAEFPKEGPSILRIQQVVRGDSAAYFCASSPPYGGAGYTFGSGTRLTVV.

The genes are TRBV6-5 and TRBJ1-5, with 9 bases aligning to TRBD1. Germline V gene lookup returns CDR1 MNHEY and CDR2 SVGAGI. This CDR3 is built from 15 residues. With V trimmed by 5 bases and J by 2 bases, 4 bases remained unmatched. CDR3 amino acids: CASSRTGEGNQPQHF. CDR3 DNA sequence: TGTGCCAGCAGTCGGACAGGGGAAGGCAATCAGCCCCAGCATTTT.

This sequence joins TRBV5-4 and TRBJ1-6; unclear D gene. This CDR3 contains 15 residues. The V gene lost 0 bases and the J gene lost 8 bases, with 12 bases spanning the gap. Germline CDR1 is SGHNT and CDR2 is YYREEE (reference sequence). DNA of the CDR3: TGTGCCAGCAGCTTGGGAGGGCTCGCGGATTCACCCCTCCACTTT. Translation: CASSLGGLADSPLHF.

This clone was seen only once. This rearrangement joins TRBV25-1 to TRBJ2-7; D is unclear. V was clipped by 5 bases and J by 3 bases, with 11 bases between them. Germline V gene lookup returns CDR1 MGHDK and CDR2 SYGVNS. This CDR3 spans 13 amino acids. CDR3 nucleotides: TGTGCCAGCAGTAGGATCGGCGGCTACGAGCAGTACTTC. It translates to CASSRIGGYEQYF.